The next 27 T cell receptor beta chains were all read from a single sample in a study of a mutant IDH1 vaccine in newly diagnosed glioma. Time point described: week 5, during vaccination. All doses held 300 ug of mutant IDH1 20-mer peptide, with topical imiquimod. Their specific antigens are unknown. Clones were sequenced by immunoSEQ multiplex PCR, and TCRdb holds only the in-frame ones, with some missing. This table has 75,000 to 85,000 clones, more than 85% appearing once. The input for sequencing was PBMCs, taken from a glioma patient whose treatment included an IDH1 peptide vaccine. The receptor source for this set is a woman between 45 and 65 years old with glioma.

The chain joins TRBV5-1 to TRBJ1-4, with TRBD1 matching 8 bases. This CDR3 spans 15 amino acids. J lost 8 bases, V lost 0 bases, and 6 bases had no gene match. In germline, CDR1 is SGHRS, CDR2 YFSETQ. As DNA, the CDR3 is TGCGCCAGCAGCTTGGGGGGACAGGTAGAAGAAAAACTGTTTTTT. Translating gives CASSLGGQVEEKLFF.

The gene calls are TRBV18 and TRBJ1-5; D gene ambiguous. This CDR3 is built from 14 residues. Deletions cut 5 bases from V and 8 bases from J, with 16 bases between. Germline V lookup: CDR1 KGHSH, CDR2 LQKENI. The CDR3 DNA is TGTGCCAGCTCATCCATCAAGACCGCGGAGCCCCAGCATTTT. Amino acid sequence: CASSSIKTAEPQHF.

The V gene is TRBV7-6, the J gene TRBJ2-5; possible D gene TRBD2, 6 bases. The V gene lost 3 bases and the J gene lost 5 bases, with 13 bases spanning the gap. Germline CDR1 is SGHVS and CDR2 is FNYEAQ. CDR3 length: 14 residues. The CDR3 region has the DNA TGTGCCAGCAGCTTGAGCGCACGGGGGGAGACCCAGTACTTC. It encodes CASSLSARGETQYF.

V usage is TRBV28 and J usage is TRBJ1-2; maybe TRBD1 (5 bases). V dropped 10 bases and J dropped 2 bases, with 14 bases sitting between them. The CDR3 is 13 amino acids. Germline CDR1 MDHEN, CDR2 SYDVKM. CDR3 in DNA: TGTGCCACCCTAATCGGGGGGAACTATGGCTACACCTTC. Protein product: CATLIGGNYGYTF.

In DNA, the CDR3 is TGCAGCGTTGGCCAAATCCCGACAGGGGGCGGCTACACCTTC. Translation: CSVGQIPTGGGYTF. The chain uses TRBV29-1 and TRBJ1-2; 10 nucleotides match TRBD1. Germline V CDR1 and CDR2: SQVTM, ANQGSEA. Trimming took 4 bases from V and 8 from J; bases not matched to a gene: 10. CDR3 length: 14 residues.

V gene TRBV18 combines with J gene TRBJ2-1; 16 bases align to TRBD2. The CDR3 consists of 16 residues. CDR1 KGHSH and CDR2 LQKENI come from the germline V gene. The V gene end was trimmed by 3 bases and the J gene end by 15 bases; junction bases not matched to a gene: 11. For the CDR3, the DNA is TGTGCCAGCTCACCGGGACTAGCGGGAGGGCTAAAGGACCCGTTCTTC. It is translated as CASSPGLAGGLKDPFF.

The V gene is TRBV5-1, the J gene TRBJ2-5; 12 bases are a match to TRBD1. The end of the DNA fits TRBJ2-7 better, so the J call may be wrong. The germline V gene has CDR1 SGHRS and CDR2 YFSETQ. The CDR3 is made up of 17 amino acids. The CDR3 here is CASSQVGGTGGPYEQYF. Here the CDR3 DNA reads TGCGCCAGCAGCCAGGTCGGCGGGACAGGGGGCCCCTACGAGCAGTACTTC.

Here the CDR3 DNA reads TGTGCCAGCAGCTTACAGGAGAACACAGATACGCAGTATTTT. Amino acids: CASSLQENTDTQYF. The genes are TRBV5-6 and TRBJ2-3; D may be TRBD1 (5 bases). The CDR3 has 14 residues. Trimming cost V 2 bases and J 2 bases, with 9 bases left between them. Germline V gives CDR1 SGHDT, CDR2 YYEEEE. Using reference TRBV5-6 and TRBJ2-3 for the parts outside the CDR3, the full variable domain is DAGVTQSPTHLIKTRGQQVTLRCSPKSGHDTVSWYQQALGQGPQFIFQYYEEEERQRGNFPDRFSGHQFPNYSSELNVNALLLGDSALYLCASSLQENTDTQYFGPGTRLTVL.

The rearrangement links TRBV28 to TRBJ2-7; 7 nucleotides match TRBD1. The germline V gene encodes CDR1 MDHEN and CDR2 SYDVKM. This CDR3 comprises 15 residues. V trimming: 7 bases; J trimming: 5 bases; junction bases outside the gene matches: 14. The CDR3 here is CASTKEQGMHNEQYF. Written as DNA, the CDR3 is TGTGCCAGCACCAAGGAACAGGGGATGCATAACGAGCAGTACTTC. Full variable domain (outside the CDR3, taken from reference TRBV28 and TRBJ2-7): DVKVTQSSRYLVKRTGEKVFLECVQDMDHENMFWYRQDPGLGLRLIYFSYDVKMKEKGDIPEGYSVSREKKERFSLILESASTNQTSMYLCASTKEQGMHNEQYFGPGTRLTVT.

This chain's CDR3 is CASSWLGTGEIMNTEAFF. The DNA for the CDR3 is TGTGCCAGCAGCTGGTTGGGCACAGGGGAAATAATGAACACTGAAGCTTTCTTT. The chain has TRBV5-6 and TRBJ1-1, with 7 bases lining up with TRBD1. CDR1 is SGHDT, CDR2 YYEEEE, per germline. The CDR3 contains 18 residues. V lost 3 bases to trimming and J lost 0 bases; unmatched junction nucleotides: 14.

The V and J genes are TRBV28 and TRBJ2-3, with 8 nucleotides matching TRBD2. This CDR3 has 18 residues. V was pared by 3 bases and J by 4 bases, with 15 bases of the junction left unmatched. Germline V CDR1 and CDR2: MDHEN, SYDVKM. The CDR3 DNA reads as TGTGCCAGCAGTTTCAGCCCGGATGGAGAGCGGGAGCCAGATACGCAGTATTTT. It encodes CASSFSPDGEREPDTQYF.

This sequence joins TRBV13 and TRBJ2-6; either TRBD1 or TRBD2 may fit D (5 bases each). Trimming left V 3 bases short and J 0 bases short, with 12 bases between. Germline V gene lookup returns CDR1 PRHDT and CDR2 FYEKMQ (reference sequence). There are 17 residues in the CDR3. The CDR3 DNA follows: TGTGCCAGCAGCTTTTTGAGAGGGACCTCTGGGGCCAACGTCCTGACTTTC. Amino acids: CASSFLRGTSGANVLTF. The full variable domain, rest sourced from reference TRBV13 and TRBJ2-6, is AAGVIQSPRHLIKEKRETATLKCYPIPRHDTVYWYQQGPGQDPQFLISFYEKMQSDKGSIPDRFSAQQFSDYHSELNMSSLELGDSALYFCASSFLRGTSGANVLTFGAGSRLTVL.

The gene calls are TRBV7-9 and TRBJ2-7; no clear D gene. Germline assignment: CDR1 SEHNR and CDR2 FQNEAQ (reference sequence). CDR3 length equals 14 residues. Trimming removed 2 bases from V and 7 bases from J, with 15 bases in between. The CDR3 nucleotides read TGTGCCAGCAGCTTAATAGGGTCCGTTCTAGAGCAGTACTTC. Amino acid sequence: CASSLIGSVLEQYF.

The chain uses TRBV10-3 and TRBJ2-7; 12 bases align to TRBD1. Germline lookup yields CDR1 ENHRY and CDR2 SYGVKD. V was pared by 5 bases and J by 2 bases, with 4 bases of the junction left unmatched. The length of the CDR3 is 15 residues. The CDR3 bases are TGTGCCATCAGTCCCGGGACAGGGGGCGCCTACGAGCAGTACTTC. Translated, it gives CAISPGTGGAYEQYF.

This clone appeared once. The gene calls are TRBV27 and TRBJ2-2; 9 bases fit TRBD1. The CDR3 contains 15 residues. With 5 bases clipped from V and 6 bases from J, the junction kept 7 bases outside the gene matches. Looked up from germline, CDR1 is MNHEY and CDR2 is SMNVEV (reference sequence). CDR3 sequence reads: CASSPGQGIAGELFF. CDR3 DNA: TGTGCCAGCAGTCCGGGACAGGGAATAGCCGGGGAGCTGTTTTTT.

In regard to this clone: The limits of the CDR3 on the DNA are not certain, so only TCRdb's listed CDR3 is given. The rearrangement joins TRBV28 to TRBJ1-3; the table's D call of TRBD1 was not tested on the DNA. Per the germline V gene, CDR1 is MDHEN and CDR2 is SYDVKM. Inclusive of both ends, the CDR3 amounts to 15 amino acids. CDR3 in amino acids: CASSTAGVPGNTIYF.

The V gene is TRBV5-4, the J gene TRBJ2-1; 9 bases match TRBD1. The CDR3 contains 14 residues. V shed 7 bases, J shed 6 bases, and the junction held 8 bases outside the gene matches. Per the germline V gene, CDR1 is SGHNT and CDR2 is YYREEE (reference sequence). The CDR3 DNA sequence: TGTGCCAGCTCAACCGGGACAGGGACCAATGAGCAGTTCTTC. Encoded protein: CASSTGTGTNEQFF.

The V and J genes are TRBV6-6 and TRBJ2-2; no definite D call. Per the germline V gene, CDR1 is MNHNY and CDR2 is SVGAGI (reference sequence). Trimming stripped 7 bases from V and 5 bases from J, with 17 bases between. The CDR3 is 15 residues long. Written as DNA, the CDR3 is TGTGCCAGCATAGTGTCCAGCGAGGCAACCGGGGAGCTGTTTTTT. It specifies CASIVSSEATGELFF.

CDR3 sequence: CASSTTDRGHEQFF. Here the CDR3 DNA reads TGTGCCAGCAGCACCACGGACCGGGGCCATGAGCAGTTCTTC. The J gene is TRBJ2-1, the V gene TRBV6-4; D may correspond to TRBD1 or TRBD2 (5 bases each). The germline gives CDR1 MRHNA, CDR2 SNTAGT. The CDR3 totals 14 residues. Trimming shortened V by 6 bases and J by 8 bases, and 17 bases separated the two germline ends.

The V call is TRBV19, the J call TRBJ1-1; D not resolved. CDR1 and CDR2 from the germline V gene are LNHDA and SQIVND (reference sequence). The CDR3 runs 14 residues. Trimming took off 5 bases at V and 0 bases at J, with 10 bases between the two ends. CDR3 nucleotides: TGTGCCAGTAGTTATAACAGAATGAACACTGAAGCTTTCTTT. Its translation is CASSYNRMNTEAFF.

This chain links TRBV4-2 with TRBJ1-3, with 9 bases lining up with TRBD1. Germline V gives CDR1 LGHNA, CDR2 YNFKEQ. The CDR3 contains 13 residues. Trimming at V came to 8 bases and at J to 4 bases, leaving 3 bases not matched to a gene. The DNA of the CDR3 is TGTGCCAGCCGGACAGGGGCAGGAAACACCATATATTTT. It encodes CASRTGAGNTIYF.

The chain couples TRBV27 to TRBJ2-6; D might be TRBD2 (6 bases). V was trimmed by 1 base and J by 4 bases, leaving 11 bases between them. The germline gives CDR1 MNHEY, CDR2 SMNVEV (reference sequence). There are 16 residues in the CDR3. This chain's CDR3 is CASSLLGGSGANVLTF. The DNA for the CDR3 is TGTGCCAGCAGTTTATTGGGGGGATCCGGGGCCAACGTCCTGACTTTC.

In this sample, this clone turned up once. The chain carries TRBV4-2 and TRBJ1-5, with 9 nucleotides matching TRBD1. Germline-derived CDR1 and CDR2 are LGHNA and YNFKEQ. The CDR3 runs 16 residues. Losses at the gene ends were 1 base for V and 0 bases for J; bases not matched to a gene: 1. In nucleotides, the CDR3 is TGTGCCAGCAGCCAAGGACAGGGGGATAGCAATCAGCCCCAGCATTTT. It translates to CASSQGQGDSNQPQHF.

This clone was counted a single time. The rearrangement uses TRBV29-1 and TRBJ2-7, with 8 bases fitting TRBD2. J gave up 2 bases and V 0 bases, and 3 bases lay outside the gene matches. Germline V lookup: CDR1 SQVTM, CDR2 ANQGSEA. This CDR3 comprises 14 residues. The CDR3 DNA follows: TGCAGCGTTGAAGAGACTAGCGCGACCTACGAGCAGTACTTC. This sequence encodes CSVEETSATYEQYF.

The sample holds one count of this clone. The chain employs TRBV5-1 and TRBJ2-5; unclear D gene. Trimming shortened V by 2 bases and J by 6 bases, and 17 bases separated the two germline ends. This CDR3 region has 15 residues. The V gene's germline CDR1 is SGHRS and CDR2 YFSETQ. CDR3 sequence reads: CASSLPNPVGKTQYF. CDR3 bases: TGCGCCAGCAGCTTACCAAACCCCGTGGGGAAGACCCAGTACTTC.

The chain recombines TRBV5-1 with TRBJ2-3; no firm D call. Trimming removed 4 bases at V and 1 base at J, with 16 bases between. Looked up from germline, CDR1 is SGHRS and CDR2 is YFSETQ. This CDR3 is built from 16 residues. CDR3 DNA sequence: TGCGCCAGCAGCCGTATTGGGTCCGTTGGCACAGATACGCAGTATTTT. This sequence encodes CASSRIGSVGTDTQYF.

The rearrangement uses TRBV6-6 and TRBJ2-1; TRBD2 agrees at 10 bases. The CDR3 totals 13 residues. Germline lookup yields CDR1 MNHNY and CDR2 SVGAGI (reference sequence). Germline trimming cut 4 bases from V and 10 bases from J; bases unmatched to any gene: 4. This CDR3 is CASSSSGRGEQFF. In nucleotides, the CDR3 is TGTGCCAGCAGTTCGAGCGGGAGGGGAGAGCAGTTCTTC.